A few counts support the clone carrying this T cell receptor beta chain. Its specificity is not known. TCRdb reprocessed the 5' RACE reads with MiXCR, giving one entry per CDR3 protein. The data show about 440,000 distinct CDR3 sequences, 20% seen once. V lost 5 bases to trimming and J lost 2 bases; unmatched junction nucleotides: 8. The germline gives CDR1 SEHNR, CDR2 FQNEAQ (reference sequence). The CDR3 totals 15 residues. The sample belongs to a study of T-cell memory formation after mild COVID-19. Study-wide context: Clusters were largely donor specific.

General study results and limits: Nothing confirmed that second-wave clones peaking on day 37 were specific for SARS-CoV-2. Contracting clones from day 15 to 85 had balanced CD4/CD8; later expanders favoured CD4+.

V is TRBV7-9 and J is TRBJ1-2; 7 bases fit TRBD1. The receptor was isolated from an adult woman who had mild COVID-19 (a few samples of this study predate the infection). Cell type and time point are not known. Sequencing input: PBMCs or a T cell subset sorted from them (not recorded which). The CDR3 sequence: CASSLSNRGNYGYTF. The CDR3 coding sequence is TGTGCCAGCAGCCTCTCAAACAGGGGAAACTATGGCTACACCTTC.